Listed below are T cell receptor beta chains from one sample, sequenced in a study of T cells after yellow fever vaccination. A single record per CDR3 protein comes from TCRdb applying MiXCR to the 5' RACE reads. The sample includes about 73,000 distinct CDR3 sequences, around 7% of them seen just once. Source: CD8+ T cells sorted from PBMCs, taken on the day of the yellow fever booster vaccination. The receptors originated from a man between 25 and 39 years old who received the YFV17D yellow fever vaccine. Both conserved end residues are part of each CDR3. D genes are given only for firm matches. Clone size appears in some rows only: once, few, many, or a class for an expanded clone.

CDR3aa: CSGGLAGSYEQYF
CDR3nt: TGCAGCGGCGGACTAGCGGGCTCCTACGAGCAGTACTTC
abundance: NA
d_gene: TRBD2
j_gene: TRBJ2-7
v_gene: TRBV29-1

CDR3aa: CASSRGQGAGYGYTF
CDR3nt: TGTGCCAGCAGTAGGGGACAGGGGGCTGGCTATGGCTACACCTTC
abundance: many
d_gene: TRBD1
j_gene: TRBJ1-2
v_gene: TRBV12-3/TRBV12-4

CDR3aa: CASSPPLQETQYF
CDR3nt: TGTGCCAGCTCCCCGCCATTACAAGAGACCCAGTACTTC
abundance: few
d_gene: NA
j_gene: TRBJ2-5
v_gene: TRBV18

CDR3aa: CASSLSLSGESSTDTQYF
CDR3nt: TGCGCCAGCAGCTTGTCACTATCGGGAGAATCTAGCACAGATACGCAGTATTTT
abundance: NA
d_gene: NA
j_gene: TRBJ2-3
v_gene: TRBV5-1

CDR3aa: CASSQVNILPHEQYF
CDR3nt: TGTGCCAGCAGCCAAGTCAATATTTTGCCCCACGAGCAGTACTTC
abundance: few
d_gene: NA
j_gene: TRBJ2-7
v_gene: TRBV14

CDR3aa: CSARASPPGLESSISSYEQYF
CDR3nt: TGCAGTGCTAGAGCCTCCCCTCCGGGACTAGAATCTTCTATCAGCTCCTACGAGCAGTACTTC
abundance: NA
d_gene: TRBD2
j_gene: TRBJ2-7
v_gene: TRBV20-1

CDR3aa: CASSFPQGLAGMPSYEQYF
CDR3nt: TGTGCCAGCAGTTTCCCTCAGGGACTAGCGGGGATGCCCTCCTACGAGCAGTACTTC
abundance: few
d_gene: TRBD2
j_gene: TRBJ2-7
v_gene: TRBV27

CDR3aa: CASSLGAGGNTEAFF
CDR3nt: TGTGCCAGCAGCTTAGGGGCAGGGGGGAACACTGAAGCTTTCTTT
abundance: few
d_gene: TRBD1
j_gene: TRBJ1-1
v_gene: TRBV7-6

CDR3aa: CASSQDLGSYNEQFF
CDR3nt: TGCGCCAGCAGCCAAGATCTTGGCTCCTACAATGAGCAGTTCTTC
abundance: NA
d_gene: NA
j_gene: TRBJ2-1
v_gene: TRBV4-3

CDR3aa: CATSSSYGTSANYEQYF
CDR3nt: TGTGCCACCAGCAGCTCATATGGGACTAGCGCCAACTACGAGCAGTACTTC
abundance: NA
d_gene: TRBD2
j_gene: TRBJ2-7
v_gene: TRBV15

CDR3aa: CASSAGSYNEQFF
CDR3nt: TGTGCCAGCAGTGCGGGCTCCTACAATGAGCAGTTCTTC
abundance: many
d_gene: NA
j_gene: TRBJ2-1
v_gene: TRBV6-2/TRBV6-3

CDR3aa: CASSDGSETYEQYF
CDR3nt: TGTGCCAGCAGTGACGGCAGCGAAACCTACGAGCAGTACTTC
abundance: few
d_gene: NA
j_gene: TRBJ2-7
v_gene: TRBV25-1

CDR3aa: CSARDLGGDGGEQFF
CDR3nt: TGCAGTGCTAGAGATCTGGGGGGCGATGGTGGTGAGCAGTTCTTC
abundance: few
d_gene: NA
j_gene: TRBJ2-1
v_gene: TRBV20-1

CDR3aa: CSVEDLGRTSYNEQFF
CDR3nt: TGCAGCGTTGAAGATCTCGGCAGAACCTCCTACAATGAGCAGTTCTTC
abundance: few
d_gene: NA
j_gene: TRBJ2-1
v_gene: TRBV29-1

CDR3aa: CASSTSPTGVEQFF
CDR3nt: TGTGCCAGTAGTACGTCCCCCACAGGGGTTGAGCAGTTCTTC
abundance: few
d_gene: TRBD1
j_gene: TRBJ2-1
v_gene: TRBV19

CDR3aa: CAVRLGQNTGELFF
CDR3nt: TGTGCCGTCCGGTTGGGACAGAACACCGGGGAGCTGTTTTTT
abundance: many
d_gene: NA
j_gene: TRBJ2-2
v_gene: TRBV10-3

CDR3aa: CATSSRTLARETQYF
CDR3nt: TGTGCCACCAGCTCCCGGACCTTAGCGAGGGAGACCCAGTACTTC
abundance: NA
d_gene: NA
j_gene: TRBJ2-5
v_gene: TRBV15

CDR3aa: CSANDDRGYSEQYF
CDR3nt: TGCAGTGCCAACGATGACAGGGGGTATAGCGAGCAGTACTTC
abundance: NA
d_gene: TRBD1
j_gene: TRBJ2-7
v_gene: TRBV20-1

CDR3aa: CASSQESVRAATGELFF
CDR3nt: TGTGCCAGCAGCCAAGAAAGCGTCAGGGCGGCCACCGGGGAGCTGTTTTTT
abundance: few
d_gene: NA
j_gene: TRBJ2-2
v_gene: TRBV3-1

CDR3aa: CASSATSYNEQFF
CDR3nt: TGTGCCAGCAGTGCGACTAGCTACAATGAGCAGTTCTTC
abundance: NA
d_gene: NA
j_gene: TRBJ2-1
v_gene: TRBV25-1

CDR3aa: CATSDLHDVGASTDTQYF
CDR3nt: TGTGCCACCAGTGATTTGCACGACGTAGGGGCTTCGACAGATACGCAGTATTTT
abundance: few
d_gene: NA
j_gene: TRBJ2-3
v_gene: TRBV24-1

CDR3aa: CASKGAGWGDTQYF
CDR3nt: TGTGCCTCTAAAGGAGCTGGGTGGGGAGATACGCAGTATTTT
abundance: few
d_gene: NA
j_gene: TRBJ2-3
v_gene: TRBV28

CDR3aa: CASSLSRTSGKAGEQFF
CDR3nt: TGTGCCAGCAGCTTATCGCGCACTAGCGGGAAGGCGGGCGAGCAGTTCTTC
abundance: NA
d_gene: TRBD2
j_gene: TRBJ2-1
v_gene: TRBV7-6

CDR3aa: CASAPGQFYEQYF
CDR3nt: TGTGCCAGCGCACCGGGACAGTTCTACGAGCAGTACTTC
abundance: many
d_gene: TRBD1
j_gene: TRBJ2-7
v_gene: TRBV25-1

CDR3aa: CASRTGGDGYTF
CDR3nt: TGCGCCAGCAGGACAGGGGGCGACGGCTACACCTTC
abundance: many
d_gene: TRBD1
j_gene: TRBJ1-2
v_gene: TRBV5-1

CDR3aa: CASEPTRF
CDR3nt: TGTGCCAGTGAACCGACTCGCTTC
abundance: few
d_gene: NA
j_gene: TRBJ2-1
v_gene: TRBV5-5

CDR3aa: CASSLAQGRLTYEQYF
CDR3nt: TGTGCCAGCAGTTTAGCCCAGGGAAGGTTAACCTACGAGCAGTACTTC
abundance: many
d_gene: NA
j_gene: TRBJ2-7
v_gene: TRBV28

CDR3aa: CSGRDIYNEQFF
CDR3nt: TGCAGTGGCAGAGACATCTACAATGAGCAGTTCTTC
abundance: few
d_gene: NA
j_gene: TRBJ2-1
v_gene: TRBV20-1

CDR3aa: CASSLFPTSGKRNEQFF
CDR3nt: TGTGCCAGCAGCCTATTCCCGACTAGCGGGAAGAGGAATGAGCAGTTCTTC
abundance: NA
d_gene: TRBD2
j_gene: TRBJ2-1
v_gene: TRBV6-1

CDR3aa: CASSHFNEQFF
CDR3nt: TGCGCCAGCAGTCACTTCAATGAGCAGTTCTTC
abundance: few
d_gene: NA
j_gene: TRBJ2-1
v_gene: TRBV23-1

CDR3aa: CASSLGTRYEQYF
CDR3nt: TGTGCCAGCAGTTTGGGCACTCGGTACGAGCAGTACTTC
abundance: NA
d_gene: NA
j_gene: TRBJ2-7
v_gene: TRBV27

CDR3aa: CASIKDRAGETQYF
CDR3nt: TGTGCCAGCATTAAGGACAGGGCTGGAGAGACCCAGTACTTC
abundance: NA
d_gene: NA
j_gene: TRBJ2-5
v_gene: TRBV21-1

CDR3aa: CATSFASYNEQFF
CDR3nt: TGTGCCACCAGTTTCGCTTCCTACAATGAGCAGTTCTTC
abundance: many
d_gene: NA
j_gene: TRBJ2-1
v_gene: TRBV24-1

CDR3aa: CASGREGRGGNEQYF
CDR3nt: TGTGCTAGTGGCCGTGAGGGAAGGGGGGGAAACGAGCAGTACTTC
abundance: many
d_gene: NA
j_gene: TRBJ2-7
v_gene: TRBV12-5

CDR3aa: CSVPASSYNEQFF
CDR3nt: TGCAGCGTCCCGGCGAGCTCCTACAATGAGCAGTTCTTC
abundance: NA
d_gene: NA
j_gene: TRBJ2-1
v_gene: TRBV29-1

CDR3aa: CASSLGGFGRETQYF
CDR3nt: TGTGCCAGCAGTTTAGGAGGGTTTGGTAGAGAGACCCAGTACTTC
abundance: NA
d_gene: NA
j_gene: TRBJ2-5
v_gene: TRBV27

CDR3aa: CASSLSGTIAKNIQYF
CDR3nt: TGTGCCAGCAGCCTTAGCGGGACCATAGCCAAAAACATTCAGTACTTC
abundance: few
d_gene: TRBD2
j_gene: TRBJ2-4
v_gene: TRBV7-2

CDR3aa: CASSLPLAGVNEQFF
CDR3nt: TGTGCCAGCAGTTTACCGCTAGCGGGAGTTAATGAGCAGTTCTTC
abundance: NA
d_gene: TRBD2
j_gene: TRBJ2-1
v_gene: TRBV28

CDR3aa: CSARTLTYNEQFF
CDR3nt: TGCAGTGCTAGGACCCTAACCTACAATGAGCAGTTCTTC
abundance: many
d_gene: NA
j_gene: TRBJ2-1
v_gene: TRBV20-1

CDR3aa: CASSSGREYEQYF
CDR3nt: TGTGCCAGCAGCAGCGGGAGGGAGTACGAGCAGTACTTC
abundance: few
d_gene: TRBD2
j_gene: TRBJ2-7
v_gene: TRBV11-2